This T cell receptor (beta chain) was sequenced in a study of cytomegalovirus exposure and HLA in healthy donors. On the study more broadly: An earlier analysis identified 120 million or so unique TCR beta sequences in 150 million to 200 million T cells.

About this clone: Its antigen is as yet unknown.

The study's findings and limits: A later examination showed that TCR association rates differed by HLA locus, with DRB1 most and HLA-C fewest.

Losses at the gene ends were 0 bases for V and 7 bases for J; bases not matched to a gene: 8. Germline values: CDR1 LGHNA, CDR2 YSLEER. This CDR3 region has 17 residues. Participants comprised healthy donors of bone marrow. The study ran its PCR with 60 Vbeta and 13 Jbeta primers. Sequencing was performed with immunoSEQ multiplex PCR; in TCRdb, only in-frame clones are kept and a portion is missing. The sample records roughly 240,000 clones, 82% being singletons. The sequencing sample was made of PBMCs. The chain links TRBV4-3 to TRBJ2-3, with 12 bases matching TRBD2. This TCR came from a woman aged 40 to 55 in good health and CMV-seropositive. CDR3 sequence: CASSQEERTSGANTQYF. DNA for the CDR3: TGCGCCAGCAGCCAAGAGGAACGGACTAGCGGGGCTAATACGCAGTATTTT.